This T cell receptor beta chain is from a study of T cell changes during pregnancy in multiple sclerosis. Produced via immunoSEQ multiplex PCR; TCRdb's table is partial and in-frame only. This sample has 55,000 to 75,000 clones; about 94% occur once, and the top ten carry approximately 3.4%. The CDR3 covers 17 residues. Germline assignment: CDR1 LNHDA and CDR2 SQIVND (reference sequence). The ends lost 4 bases at V and 7 bases at J; junction bases unmatched: 9. The sequenced sample was CD8+ T cells from peripheral blood mononuclear cells, obtained in the second trimester of pregnancy. The clonotype comes from a female donor with multiple sclerosis, enrolled in a pregnancy study. The chain carries TRBV19 and TRBJ2-2; the match to TRBD2 covers 13 bases. The CDR3 loop reads CASSTGFGLAGVGELFF. The CDR3, as DNA: TGTGCCAGTAGTACCGGATTCGGACTAGCGGGAGTCGGGGAGCTGTTTTTT.